A single sample is the source of the 31 T cell receptor beta chains below, sequenced in a study of graft-versus-host responses after intestinal transplantation. The method was immunoSEQ multiplex PCR; TCRdb's version includes in-frame clones alone and lacks a portion of them. The data show around 14,000 clones, around 29% seen once. Sequenced here: alloreactive CD4+ T cells from a mixed lymphocyte reaction culture, sampled before intestinal transplant. Subset in this sample: CFSE-low proliferating T cells sorted from roughly 6-day pre-transplant mixed lymphocyte reaction (GvH or HvG direction). The receptor source for this set is a human patient who received an intestinal transplant.

This clone was detected a few times. The genes are TRBV14 and TRBJ2-3, with 10 nucleotides matching TRBD2. CDR1 is SGHDN, CDR2 FVKESK, per germline. The length of the CDR3 is 19 residues. V lost 3 bases, J lost 5 bases, and 17 bases stayed unmatched. The CDR3 loop is CASSQKPFPLAGVGDTQYF. The CDR3 DNA sequence: TGTGCCAGCAGCCAGAAACCATTCCCGCTAGCGGGAGTCGGAGATACGCAGTATTTT.

The chain links TRBV7-9 to TRBJ2-3; 8 bases match TRBD1. This CDR3 comprises 15 residues. The trim removed 5 bases at V and 3 bases at J, leaving 7 bases unmatched. The germline gives CDR1 SEHNR, CDR2 FQNEAQ (reference sequence). Here the CDR3 DNA reads TGTGCCAGCAGCCGAGGGACAGGCTTGACAGATACGCAGTATTTT. Protein: CASSRGTGLTDTQYF.

The rearrangement joins TRBV9 to TRBJ2-3; TRBD2 might be the D (5 bases). The CDR3 runs to 14 residues. The V and J ends lost 0 bases and 8 bases respectively, with 13 bases between them. Germline lookup yields CDR1 SGDLS and CDR2 YYNGEE. The CDR3 sequence is CASSVARSAGTQYF. The CDR3 DNA reads TGTGCCAGCAGCGTAGCTCGTAGCGCAGGTACGCAGTATTTT.

In this sample, this clone turned up once. This likely comes from a read error, as the CDR3 has no conserved phenylalanine or tryptophan at its end. The chain uses TRBV7-9 and TRBJ2-7; D possibly matches TRBD1 or TRBD2 (5 bases each). The CDR3 extends over 11 amino acids. The ends were cut back, 5 bases at V and 6 bases at J, with 8 bases in the middle. Germline lookup yields CDR1 SEHNR and CDR2 FQNEAQ (reference sequence). CDR3 sequence: CASSGTCEQYL. In DNA, the CDR3 is TGTGCCAGCAGCGGGACCTGCGAGCAGTACCTC.

The gene calls are TRBV4-1 and TRBJ2-3, with 8 bases that match TRBD2. CDR1 MGHRA and CDR2 YSYEKL come from the germline V gene. Trimming cost V 1 base and J 3 bases; bases outside gene matches: 6. The CDR3 loop spans 16 amino acids. CDR3 protein: CASSQVLGGRTDTQYF. For the CDR3, the DNA is TGCGCCAGCAGCCAAGTCCTCGGCGGGAGGACAGATACGCAGTATTTT.

The genes are TRBV7-9 and TRBJ2-7; D not resolved. CDR3 length: 13 residues. Germline CDR1 reads SEHNR; CDR2 reads FQNEAQ (reference sequence). The V and J ends lost 4 bases and 0 bases respectively, with 7 bases between them. The CDR3, as DNA: TGTGCCAGCAGCTCGGATGGCTCCTACGAGCAGTACTTC. It is translated as CASSSDGSYEQYF.

Relative to its sample, this clone is medium-sized. The rearrangement uses TRBV30 and TRBJ2-7; D uncertain. CDR1 is GTSNPN, CDR2 SVGIG, per germline (reference sequence). V lost 1 base, J lost 5 bases, and 6 bases lay in between. The CDR3 runs to 11 residues. CDR3 loop: CAWSDSHEQYF. The CDR3 bases are TGTGCCTGGAGTGATAGTCACGAGCAGTACTTC.

This clone was found a few times. The chain is built from TRBV6-5 and TRBJ1-1; the D gene is possibly TRBD1 (6 bases). Trimming took 4 bases from V and 4 from J, leaving 13 bases between them. Per the germline V gene, CDR1 is MNHEY and CDR2 is SVGAGI. The CDR3 has 14 residues. The CDR3 sequence: CASSLSQGRTEAFF. CDR3 nucleotide sequence: TGTGCCAGCAGTTTATCGCAGGGGCGCACTGAAGCTTTCTTT.

The V call is TRBV5-5, the J call TRBJ2-7; 10 positions agree with TRBD2. V was pared by 2 bases and J by 1 base, with 12 bases of the junction left unmatched. Looked up from germline, CDR1 is SGHKS and CDR2 is YYEKEE (reference sequence). The CDR3 loop spans 18 amino acids. The CDR3 loop is CASSLASRPLAGSYEQYF. For the CDR3, the DNA is TGTGCCAGCAGCTTAGCATCTCGGCCACTAGCGGGATCCTACGAGCAGTACTTC.

J is TRBJ1-1 and V is TRBV7-8; no clear D. The germline V gene encodes CDR1 SGHVS and CDR2 FQNEAQ. CDR3 length: 13 residues. The V end lost 5 bases, the J end lost 0 bases, and 7 bases lay between the germline ends. CDR3 sequence reads: CASSQRLNTEAFF. Written as DNA, the CDR3 is TGTGCCAGCAGCCAACGACTGAACACTGAAGCTTTCTTT. The full variable domain, rest sourced from reference TRBV7-8 and TRBJ1-1, is GAGVSQSPRYKVAKRGQDVALRCDPISGHVSLFWYQQALGQGPEFLTYFQNEAQLDKSGLPSDRFFAERPEGSVSTLKIQRTQQEDSAVYLCASSQRLNTEAFFGQGTRLTVV.

The chain combines TRBV11-1 with TRBJ1-1; D unclear. CDR1 and CDR2 (germline): SGHAT, FQDESV (reference sequence). V was clipped by 5 bases and J by 1 base, with 11 bases between them. The CDR3 runs to 14 residues. The CDR3 sequence: CASSPGRANTEAFF. The CDR3 DNA sequence: TGTGCCAGCAGCCCCGGACGGGCGAACACTGAAGCTTTCTTT.

Here the CDR3 DNA reads TGTGCCAGCAGCTCAGGGTACCTGAACACTGAAGCTTTCTTT. As protein: CASSSGYLNTEAFF. This chain joins TRBV9 and TRBJ1-1; TRBD1 is a possible D gene (5 bases). Per the germline V gene, CDR1 is SGDLS and CDR2 is YYNGEE. This CDR3 contains 14 residues. The V and J ends lost 4 bases and 0 bases respectively, with 10 bases between them.

This rearrangement joins TRBV28 to TRBJ2-5, with 8 positions matching TRBD1. The CDR3 extends over 14 amino acids. Germline V gene sequence: CDR1 MDHEN, CDR2 SYDVKM. The V segment lost 3 bases and the J segment 4 bases; nucleotides outside the gene matches: 4. The CDR3 loop reads CASSFADRVETQYF. The DNA of the CDR3 is TGTGCCAGCAGTTTCGCGGACAGGGTAGAGACCCAGTACTTC.

The rearrangement joins TRBV27 to TRBJ2-7, with TRBD1 matching 9 bases. Trimming took 6 bases from V and 6 from J; bases not matched to a gene: 18. The germline gives CDR1 MNHEY, CDR2 SMNVEV (reference sequence). The CDR3 consists of 17 residues. The CDR3 loop reads CASSRHLRTGVKGEQYF. DNA of the CDR3: TGTGCCAGCAGCCGACACCTCAGGACAGGGGTGAAGGGCGAGCAGTACTTC.

The gene calls are TRBV11-1 and TRBJ2-2; D assignment may be TRBD1 or TRBD2 (5 bases each). The CDR3 extends over 15 amino acids. V lost 5 bases and J 3 bases, leaving 13 bases between the germline ends. Germline V CDR1 and CDR2: SGHAT, FQDESV (reference sequence). The CDR3 DNA sequence: TGTGCCAGCAGCCCTCCGGGGCGGGACACCGGGGAGCTGTTTTTT. Translating gives CASSPPGRDTGELFF. The full variable domain, its missing parts supplied by reference TRBV11-1 and TRBJ2-2, is EAEVAQSPRYKITEKSQAVAFWCDPISGHATLYWYRQILGQGPELLVQFQDESVVDDSQLPKDRFSAERLKGVDSTLKIQPAELGDSAMYLCASSPPGRDTGELFFGEGSRLTVL.

This chain connects TRBV7-1 to TRBJ2-1, with a tentative D call TRBD2 (6 bases). TRBV7-1 is reported as an ORF; its role is uncertain. This CDR3 has 13 residues. The V gene lost 5 bases and the J gene lost 3 bases, with 8 bases spanning the gap. CDR3 sequence reads: CASSPGSYNEQFF. Here the CDR3 DNA reads TGTGCCAGCAGCCCCGGGAGCTACAATGAGCAGTTCTTC.

CDR3 protein: CAISGAVGETQYF. CDR3 coding DNA: TGTGCCATCAGTGGGGCGGTTGGAGAGACCCAGTACTTC. The rearrangement uses TRBV10-3 and TRBJ2-5; no clear D gene. The CDR3 runs to 13 residues. Germline V CDR1 and CDR2: ENHRY, SYGVKD. The V end was cut by 4 bases, the J end by 4 bases, with 10 bases between.

The rearrangement joins TRBV7-7 to TRBJ1-1; a possible D gene is TRBD1 (6 bases). The CDR3 totals 13 residues. CDR1 and CDR2 from the germline V gene are SSHAT and FNYEAQ (reference sequence). The V gene lost 5 bases and the J gene lost 4 bases, with 11 bases spanning the gap. CDR3 DNA sequence: TGTGCCAGCAGCACAAACAGGGCCACTGAAGCTTTCTTT. It is translated as CASSTNRATEAFF. The variable domain in full, completed from reference TRBV7-7 and TRBJ1-1, reads GAGVSQSPRYKVTKRGQDVTLRCDPISSHATLYWYQQALGQGPEFLTYFNYEAQPDKSGLPSDRFSAERPEGSISTLTIQRTEQRDSAMYRCASSTNRATEAFFGQGTRLTVV.

This clone was counted between two and nine times. At one end, the junction sequence differs from germline, possibly due to a read error. The rearrangement uses TRBV7-2 and TRBJ2-3; D tentatively reads TRBD1 or TRBD2 (6 bases each). Germline CDR1 and CDR2: SGHTA and FQGNSA. The CDR3 has 15 residues. The chain's CDR3 is CASSQGGKGTYTQYF. In DNA form, the CDR3 reads TGTGCCAGCAGTCAAGGGGGGAAAGGCACATATACGCAGTATTTT.

The CDR3 DNA is TGCGCCAGCAGCTTGGCGGGGAGCCACGAGCAGTACTTC. Amino acid sequence: CASSLAGSHEQYF. The chain uses TRBV5-1 and TRBJ2-7; perhaps TRBD2 as D (5 bases). CDR1 and CDR2 (germline): SGHRS, YFSETQ. The germline V and J ends were trimmed by 0 bases and 5 bases, with 9 bases remaining between them. This CDR3 comprises 13 residues.

The chain links TRBV2 to TRBJ2-6; D unresolved. CDR3 length equals 18 residues. Trimming left V 5 bases short and J 5 bases short, with 22 bases between. The germline V gene encodes CDR1 SNHLY and CDR2 FYNNEI. As DNA, the CDR3 is TGTGCCAGCAGTAACGAGATTTACCGATACAGTCGGGCCAACGTCCTGACTTTC. Residues: CASSNEIYRYSRANVLTF.

V is TRBV7-2 and J is TRBJ2-7; D is unresolved. V dropped 0 bases and J dropped 2 bases, with 11 bases sitting between them. The length of the CDR3 is 15 residues. Per germline, CDR1 SGHTA and CDR2 FQGNSA. The CDR3 region is CASSLAALGPYEQYF. CDR3 sequence (DNA): TGTGCCAGCAGCTTAGCGGCTTTAGGCCCCTACGAGCAGTACTTC.

This chain links TRBV6-5 with TRBJ1-1; the match to TRBD1 covers 8 bases. Losses at the gene ends were 0 bases for V and 5 bases for J; bases not matched to a gene: 5. The CDR3 spans 15 residues. Germline loops: CDR1 MNHEY, CDR2 SVGAGI. The CDR3 sequence is CASSYSAGGHTEAFF. The CDR3 DNA sequence: TGTGCCAGCAGTTACTCGGCAGGGGGCCATACTGAAGCTTTCTTT.

The V and J genes are TRBV7-9 and TRBJ1-6; D not resolved. The CDR3 runs to 15 residues. Germline CDR1 reads SEHNR; CDR2 reads FQNEAQ (reference sequence). The V end was cut by 0 bases, the J end by 5 bases, with 8 bases between. CDR3 nucleotide sequence: TGTGCCAGCAGCTTAGCCGGGAAGGATAATTCACCCCTCCACTTT. It translates to CASSLAGKDNSPLHF.

This rearrangement joins TRBV30 to TRBJ2-5; 7 nucleotides line up with TRBD2. The length of the CDR3 is 15 residues. The germline V gene encodes CDR1 GTSNPN and CDR2 SVGIG (reference sequence). The trim removed 0 bases at V and 5 bases at J, leaving 9 bases unmatched. The CDR3 DNA sequence: TGTGCCTGGAGTGTACTTGGCGGGAGTAGCGAGACCCAGTACTTC. As protein: CAWSVLGGSSETQYF. The full variable domain, with the rest looked up from reference TRBV30 and TRBJ2-5, is SQTIHQWPATLVQPVGSPLSLECTVEGTSNPNLYWYRQAAGRGLQLLFYSVGIGQISSEVPQNLSASRPQDRQFILSSKKLLLSDSGFYLCAWSVLGGSSETQYFGPGTRLLVL.

This clone was seen a few times. The chain employs TRBV7-2 and TRBJ1-2; D remains ambiguous. Germline V gives CDR1 SGHTA, CDR2 FQGNSA. This CDR3 region has 13 residues. V was pared by 4 bases and J by 4 bases, with 10 bases between. In DNA, the CDR3 is TGTGCCAGCAGCTCAGATCTTCGCTATGGCTACACCTTC. It translates to CASSSDLRYGYTF.

This chain joins TRBV6-5 and TRBJ2-7; the D gene is possibly TRBD1 (5 bases). The CDR3 spans 13 residues. Germline CDR1 and CDR2: MNHEY and SVGAGI. Trimming left V 5 bases short and J 1 base short, with 9 bases between. CDR3: CASSGDRSYEQYF. The CDR3 bases are TGTGCCAGCAGTGGTGACAGATCCTACGAGCAGTACTTC.

In this sample, this clone is medium-sized. The rearrangement uses TRBV9 and TRBJ2-1; D possibly corresponds to TRBD2 (6 bases). The length of the CDR3 is 14 residues. Trimming shortened V by 0 bases and J by 4 bases, and 8 bases separated the two germline ends. Germline values: CDR1 SGDLS, CDR2 YYNGEE. The CDR3 nucleotides are TGTGCCAGCAGCGTAGCGGGAGTGTACAATGAGCAGTTCTTC. Residues: CASSVAGVYNEQFF.

The V gene is TRBV7-9, the J gene TRBJ1-2; the match to TRBD1 covers 7 bases. V shed 5 bases and J 6 bases; nucleotides not matched to a gene: 6. The CDR3 is 13 residues long. Germline loops: CDR1 SEHNR, CDR2 FQNEAQ (reference sequence). The CDR3 DNA reads as TGTGCCAGCAGCCAAGACAGGGCCCATGGCTACACCTTC. Translation gives CASSQDRAHGYTF.

This clone is medium-sized within its sample. This chain connects TRBV28 to TRBJ2-7, with D perhaps TRBD1 (7 bases). This CDR3 has 19 amino acids. V gave up 1 base and J gave up 3 bases, with 25 bases separating them. CDR1 and CDR2 (germline): MDHEN, SYDVKM. CDR3 sequence reads: CASSLSRGRVKRRDYEQYF. The CDR3 nucleotides read TGTGCCAGCAGTTTATCAAGGGGGCGAGTGAAGCGGAGGGACTACGAGCAGTACTTC.

The J gene is TRBJ1-2, the V gene TRBV4-1; no definite D call. The CDR3 totals 15 residues. Trimming removed 1 base from V and 5 bases from J, with 14 bases in between. The germline V gene encodes CDR1 MGHRA and CDR2 YSYEKL. The CDR3 DNA is TGCGCCAGCAGCCAAGTCGGCCGGTCCTATTATGGCTACACCTTC. Translation: CASSQVGRSYYGYTF.